Below are 5 T cell receptor beta chains sequenced from a single sample in a study of T cells in Graves' hyperthyroidism and ophthalmopathy. Authors of the study amplified TCR beta CDR3 regions from RNA transcripts. RT-PCR in the first round (using the HTBI primer set) targeted the TCR CDR3. TCRdb re-called the multiplex PCR reads with MiXCR, one entry per CDR3 protein. The data show 370,000 or so distinct CDR3 sequences, just under 25% seen once. Sequencing was carried out using blood. The receptors here all came from a man in his fifties or sixties with Graves' hyperthyroidism.

This clonotype was detected a few times. The V call is TRBV24-1, the J call TRBJ2-1; 7 bases map to TRBD2. This CDR3 contains 17 residues. V dropped 3 bases and J dropped 9; count of bases not matched to a gene: 16. Germline V gene data show CDR1 as KGHDR and CDR2 as SFDVKD. The CDR3 protein is CATSDGRGSVGRGEQFF. The CDR3 nucleotides read TGTGCCACCAGTGATGGGAGGGGTTCAGTTGGGCGCGGTGAGCAGTTCTTC.

Remarks on this clonotype: Germline is not matched at one junction end, which may reflect a read error. The V call is TRBV20-1, the J call TRBJ1-2; D might be TRBD1 (5 bases). The germline CDR1 and CDR2 sequences are DFQATT and SNEGSKA (reference sequence). The CDR3 consists of 13 residues. The CDR3 region has the DNA TGCAGTGCTAGAGATCGTCAGAGGGGTGGCTACACTTTC. Encoded protein: CSARDRQRGGYTF.

V is TRBV9 and J is TRBJ2-5; D may be TRBD1 (5 bases). The CDR3 totals 13 residues. V lost 3 bases and J lost 5, with 11 bases in between. Looked up from germline, CDR1 is SGDLS and CDR2 is YYNGEE. The CDR3 protein is CASSGWGQETQYF. The CDR3 coding sequence is TGTGCCAGCAGCGGGTGGGGCCAGGAGACCCAGTACTTC.

The genes are TRBV20-1 and TRBJ2-3; no definite D call. Trimming shortened V by 0 bases and J by 1 base, and 8 bases separated the two germline ends. The CDR3 runs to 14 residues. Germline lookup yields CDR1 DFQATT and CDR2 SNEGSKA (reference sequence). CDR3 DNA: TGCAGTGCTAGAGATTCGCGACGCACAGATACGCAGTATTTT. This gives the protein CSARDSRRTDTQYF.

This clonotype turned up a few times. The chain couples TRBV20-1 to TRBJ1-6; the match to TRBD1 covers 8 bases. Germline V gives CDR1 DFQATT, CDR2 SNEGSKA (reference sequence). The CDR3 length is 13 residues. Losses at the gene ends were 7 bases for V and 7 bases for J; bases not matched to a gene: 6. The CDR3, as DNA: TGCAGTGTAAGGACAGGGAGGAATTCACCCCTCCACTTT. This sequence encodes CSVRTGRNSPLHF.